This T cell receptor (beta chain) was sequenced during a study of CD8 T cells in Susac syndrome. The study sequenced TCR beta in blood CD8+ and CD4+ T cells. Random hexamers were used to reverse transcribe an amount of roughly 0.5 to 1 ug RNA. Amplification of TCR beta CDR3 by immunoSEQ multiplex PCR spanned 54 Vbeta and 13 Jbeta. One entry per CDR3 protein, called by TCRdb with MiXCR from the immunoSEQ multiplex PCR reads. The sample consists of 300,000 to 350,000 distinct CDR3 sequences, about 90% of them appearing once. Trimming removed 0 bases at V and 7 bases at J, with 14 bases between. Germline CDR1 and CDR2: SGHRS and YFSETQ. This CDR3 has 15 amino acids.

The sequence was collected from a human donor with multiple sclerosis. The chain is built from TRBV5-1 and TRBJ1-5; D ambiguous. Material for sequencing was CD4+ T cells from PBMCs. CDR3 coding DNA: TGCGCCAGCAGCTTGGAGGTTGGGTCGGAACAGCCCCAGCATTTT. This sequence encodes CASSLEVGSEQPQHF.